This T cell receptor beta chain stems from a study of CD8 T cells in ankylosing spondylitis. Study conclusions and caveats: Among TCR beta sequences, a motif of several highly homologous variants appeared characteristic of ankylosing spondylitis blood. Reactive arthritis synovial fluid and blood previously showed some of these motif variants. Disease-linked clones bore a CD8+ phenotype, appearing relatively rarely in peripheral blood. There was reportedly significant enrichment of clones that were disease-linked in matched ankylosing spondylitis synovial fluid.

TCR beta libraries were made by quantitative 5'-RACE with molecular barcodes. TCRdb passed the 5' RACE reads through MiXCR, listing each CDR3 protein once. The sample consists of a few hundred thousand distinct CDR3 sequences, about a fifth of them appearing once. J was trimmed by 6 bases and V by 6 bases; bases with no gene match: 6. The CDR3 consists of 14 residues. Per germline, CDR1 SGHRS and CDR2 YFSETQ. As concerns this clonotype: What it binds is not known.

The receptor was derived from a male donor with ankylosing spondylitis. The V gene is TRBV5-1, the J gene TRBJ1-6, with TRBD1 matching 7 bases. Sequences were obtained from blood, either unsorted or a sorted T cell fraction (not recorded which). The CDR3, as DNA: TGCGCCAGCACCCTCGGGACAGCTAATTCACCCCTCCACTTT. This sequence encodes CASTLGTANSPLHF. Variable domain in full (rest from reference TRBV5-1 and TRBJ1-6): KAGVTQTPRYLIKTRGQQVTLSCSPISGHRSVSWYQQTPGQGLQFLFEYFSETQRNKGNFPGRFSGRQFSNSRSEMNVSTLELGDSALYLCASTLGTANSPLHFGNGTRLTVT.